Following are 29 T cell receptor beta chains from one sample sequenced in a study of blood T cell repertoires in COVID-19. Profiled with immunoSEQ multiplex PCR; TCRdb holds only in-frame clones, not every one. Among hundreds of thousands of clones listed, around nine tenths were seen once. The sample comprised PBMCs or T cells enriched from blood (not recorded which). Every receptor here comes from a man in his sixties who had recovered from COVID-19.

The gene calls are TRBV9 and TRBJ2-1, with a possible D match to TRBD2 (5 bases). V lost 2 bases and J 12 bases, leaving 12 bases between the germline ends. Germline assignment: CDR1 SGDLS and CDR2 YYNGEE. This CDR3 has 12 residues. The CDR3 loop reads CASSVEDHRQFF. The CDR3 DNA is TGTGCCAGCAGCGTGGAGGATCATCGGCAGTTCTTC.

The rearrangement joins TRBV3-1 (or the pseudogene TRBV3-2) to TRBJ1-2, with a tentative D call TRBD1 (6 bases). The CDR3 length is 12 residues. V gave up 5 bases and J gave up 8 bases, with 12 bases separating them. The germline CDR1 and CDR2 sequences are LGHDT and YNNKEL (reference sequence). CDR3 DNA sequence: TGTGCCAGCAGCGCGGACAGAAAAGGCTACACCTTC. Protein: CASSADRKGYTF.

The rearrangement uses TRBV7-2 and TRBJ2-5, with 9 bases that match TRBD2. The CDR3 is 15 residues long. Germline CDR1 is SGHTA and CDR2 is FQGNSA. Trimming removed 1 base from V and 7 bases from J; junction bases left unmatched: 7. The chain's CDR3 is CASSLEAGGGRTQYF. The DNA for the CDR3 is TGTGCCAGCAGCTTAGAAGCGGGGGGCGGGAGGACCCAGTACTTC.

The rearrangement links TRBV20-1 to TRBJ2-7, with no clear D. With 3 bases removed from V and 7 bases from J, the gap between germline ends came to 10 bases. The CDR3 length is 11 residues. Germline CDR1 reads DFQATT; CDR2 reads SNEGSKA (reference sequence). CDR3 sequence reads: CSASMRYEQYF. As DNA, the CDR3 is TGCAGTGCTAGTATGCGATATGAGCAGTACTTC.

The chain employs TRBV30 and TRBJ1-4, with a possible D match to TRBD1 (5 bases). Trimming removed 2 bases from V and 3 bases from J, with 13 bases in between. Germline V gene sequence: CDR1 GTSNPN, CDR2 SVGIG (reference sequence). The length of the CDR3 is 15 residues. CDR3 amino acids: CAWSTPREANEKLFF. The CDR3 bases are TGTGCCTGGAGTACCCCCAGGGAAGCTAATGAAAAACTGTTTTTT.

This clone has only a few counts. V gene TRBV19 combines with J gene TRBJ1-5; TRBD1 matches at 8 bases. This CDR3 spans 13 amino acids. Trimming took 4 bases from V and 6 from J; bases not matched to a gene: 2. Germline CDR1 reads LNHDA; CDR2 reads SQIVND (reference sequence). The CDR3 spells CASSTGQGQPQHF. Written as DNA, the CDR3 is TGTGCCAGTAGTACCGGACAGGGTCAGCCCCAGCATTTT.

V gene TRBV19 combines with J gene TRBJ2-7; 10 nucleotides match TRBD1. The CDR3 has 14 amino acids. The germline CDR1 and CDR2 sequences are LNHDA and SQIVND (reference sequence). Trimming cost V 7 bases and J 4 bases; bases outside gene matches: 7. The CDR3 spells CASKVTGGTYEQYF. The DNA for the CDR3 is TGTGCCAGTAAGGTGACAGGGGGCACTTACGAGCAGTACTTC. The full variable domain, with the rest looked up from reference TRBV19 and TRBJ2-7, is DGGITQSPKYLFRKEGQNVTLSCEQNLNHDAMYWYRQDPGQGLRLIYYSQIVNDFQKGDIAEGYSVSREKKESFPLTVTSAQKNPTAFYLCASKVTGGTYEQYFGPGTRLTVT.

V gene TRBV29-1 combines with J gene TRBJ2-7, with a weak D call TRBD1 (6 bases). Trimming shortened V by 3 bases and J by 3 bases, and 9 bases separated the two germline ends. The CDR3 totals 12 residues. Germline V gene lookup returns CDR1 SQVTM and CDR2 ANQGSEA. CDR3 DNA: TGCAGCGTTGAGGACAGTCTCTACGAGCAGTACTTC. It specifies CSVEDSLYEQYF.

The chain is built from TRBV19 and TRBJ1-2; 11 bases agree with TRBD1. CDR3 size: 14 residues. CDR1 and CDR2 (germline): LNHDA, SQIVND (reference sequence). V lost 3 bases, J lost 4 bases, and 1 base stayed unmatched. The CDR3 protein is CASSMGQGGYGYTF. DNA of the CDR3: TGTGCCAGTAGTATGGGACAGGGGGGCTATGGCTACACCTTC.

The chain combines TRBV7-9 with TRBJ2-7; a possible D gene is TRBD2 (6 bases). Germline V gene sequence: CDR1 SEHNR, CDR2 FQNEAQ (reference sequence). Trimming removed 1 base at V and 4 bases at J, with 8 bases between. The CDR3 runs to 13 residues. The CDR3 bases are TGTGCCAGCAGCTTAGACGGGACTTACGAGCAGTACTTC. Translated, it gives CASSLDGTYEQYF.

The chain links TRBV10-3 to TRBJ1-2; TRBD1 agrees at 7 bases. Germline V gene sequence: CDR1 ENHRY, CDR2 SYGVKD. The CDR3 extends over 14 amino acids. The junction had 4 bases not matched to a gene; V was cut back by 3 bases and J by 3 bases. CDR3 region: CAISDEGADYGYTF. In nucleotides, the CDR3 is TGTGCCATCAGTGATGAGGGGGCGGACTATGGCTACACCTTC.

The CDR3 region has the DNA TGTGCCAGCAGCCACGGTGCAGGGGTGGTGAACACCATATATTTT. Residues: CASSHGAGVVNTIYF. The chain uses TRBV5-8 and TRBJ1-3, with a weak D call TRBD1 (6 bases). The CDR3 extends over 15 amino acids. From germline, CDR1 is SGHTS and CDR2 YDEGEE. V was clipped by 4 bases and J by 7 bases, with 18 bases between them.

The rearrangement uses TRBV5-1 and TRBJ2-1; 13 bases are shared with TRBD2. CDR1 and CDR2 from the germline V gene are SGHRS and YFSETQ. The CDR3 covers 15 residues. Unmatched junction bases numbered 3, after V lost 2 bases and J lost 7 bases. CDR3 sequence: CASSLPGLAGNEQFF. The CDR3 nucleotides read TGCGCCAGCAGCTTACCGGGACTAGCGGGGAATGAGCAGTTCTTC.

The V and J genes are TRBV6-5 and TRBJ1-1; D is ambiguous. Germline CDR1 reads MNHEY; CDR2 reads SVGAGI. Trimming removed 4 bases from V and 4 bases from J, with 10 bases in between. The CDR3 is 13 amino acids. CDR3 residues: CASSFLLSTEAFF. Here the CDR3 DNA reads TGTGCCAGCAGTTTCCTATTGAGCACTGAAGCTTTCTTT.

The chain carries TRBV19 and TRBJ1-5, with D hard to call. CDR1 is LNHDA and CDR2 is SQIVND in the germline V gene (reference sequence). Trimming removed 4 bases at V and 1 base at J, with 17 bases between. The CDR3 loop spans 17 amino acids. CDR3 DNA sequence: TGTGCCAGTAGTAAACTCCAAGGGAGAAGGAGCAATCAGCCCCAGCATTTT. This translates into CASSKLQGRRSNQPQHF.

The chain uses TRBV29-1 and TRBJ2-1; unclear D gene. V was trimmed by 4 bases and J by 9 bases, leaving 10 bases between them. CDR1 SQVTM and CDR2 ANQGSEA come from the germline V gene. CDR3 length: 11 residues. The CDR3 spells CSVGGFAEQFF. As DNA, the CDR3 is TGCAGCGTTGGAGGTTTTGCTGAGCAGTTCTTC.

The chain recombines TRBV29-1 with TRBJ1-1; 8 bases fit TRBD1. CDR1 is SQVTM and CDR2 is ANQGSEA in the germline V gene. The J segment lost 1 base and the V segment lost 5 bases, leaving 6 bases of the junction unmatched. The CDR3 runs to 14 residues. CDR3 DNA sequence: TGCAGCGTTCGGGACAGGCGATCGAACACTGAAGCTTTCTTT. Residues: CSVRDRRSNTEAFF.

The rearrangement uses TRBV2 and TRBJ1-1, with D maybe TRBD1 (6 bases). Germline lookup yields CDR1 SNHLY and CDR2 FYNNEI. This CDR3 spans 13 amino acids. Trimming cost V 9 bases and J 2 bases, with 13 bases left between them. CDR3 nucleotide sequence: TGTGCCAGGGCCGGGACAACTAACACTGAAGCTTTCTTT. Translation: CARAGTTNTEAFF.

The chain combines TRBV7-8 with TRBJ1-5, with 8 bases identical to TRBD1. The V segment lost 3 bases and the J segment 0 bases; nucleotides outside the gene matches: 7. In germline, CDR1 is SGHVS, CDR2 FQNEAQ. This CDR3 contains 17 residues. The CDR3 nucleotides read TGTGCCAGCAGCTTGACAGGGGCCCGTTATAGCAATCAGCCCCAGCATTTT. Encoded protein: CASSLTGARYSNQPQHF.

The J gene is TRBJ2-1, the V gene TRBV11-2; D is undetermined. CDR3 length: 15 residues. Trimming removed 5 bases at V and 5 bases at J, with 16 bases between. Germline CDR1 and CDR2: SGHAT and FQNNGV. Written as DNA, the CDR3 is TGTGCCAGCAGCCCCGGTCGGAGAAATCACAATGAGCAGTTCTTC. Amino acid sequence: CASSPGRRNHNEQFF.

The gene calls are TRBV27 and TRBJ2-3; D possibly corresponds to TRBD1 (6 bases). This CDR3 contains 15 residues. Germline CDR1 MNHEY, CDR2 SMNVEV (reference sequence). Trimming removed 0 bases from V and 12 bases from J, with 19 bases in between. The CDR3 DNA is TGTGCCAGCAGTTTATCTGGAGTGGATCCGGGACATCAGTATTTT. Amino acid sequence: CASSLSGVDPGHQYF.

The genes are TRBV7-2 and TRBJ2-1; 9 nucleotides agree with TRBD1. V was clipped by 3 bases and J by 9 bases; unmatched bases: 6. CDR3 length: 14 residues. Germline V lookup: CDR1 SGHTA, CDR2 FQGNSA. The CDR3 nucleotides read TGTGCCAGCAGCTTGGGACAGGGACCCCGTGAGCAGTTCTTC. Its translation: CASSLGQGPREQFF.

The chain couples TRBV11-3 to TRBJ2-7, with TRBD2 matching over 7 bases. Germline loops: CDR1 SGHNT, CDR2 YENEEA. The CDR3 sequence is 15 residues long. Unmatched junction bases numbered 12, after V lost 3 bases and J lost 7 bases. CDR3 sequence reads: CASSLGGTSTGEQYF. In nucleotides, the CDR3 is TGTGCCAGCAGCTTGGGGGGGACTTCCACGGGAGAGCAGTACTTC. The whole variable domain, filled in from reference TRBV11-3 and TRBJ2-7, reads EAGVVQSPRYKIIEKKQPVAFWCNPISGHNTLYWYLQNLGQGPELLIRYENEEAVDDSQLPKDRFSAERLKGVDSTLKIQPAELGDSAVYLCASSLGGTSTGEQYFGPGTRLTVT.

There are many counts of this clone. The chain couples TRBV27 to TRBJ2-2, with 9 bases fitting TRBD2. Germline-derived CDR1 and CDR2 are MNHEY and SMNVEV (reference sequence). V was clipped by 3 bases and J by 7 bases; unmatched bases: 6. The CDR3 is 15 amino acids. The CDR3 bases are TGTGCCAGCAGTTTGGCTAGCGGGACGGGCGGGGAGCTGTTTTTT. It specifies CASSLASGTGGELFF.

The chain carries TRBV3-1 (or the pseudogene TRBV3-2) and TRBJ1-2; D remains ambiguous. The CDR3 sequence is 13 residues long. The V end was cut by 0 bases, the J end by 8 bases, with 10 bases between. CDR1 is LGHDT, CDR2 YNNKEL, per germline (reference sequence). The DNA of the CDR3 is TGTGCCAGCAGCCAAGATAGTAGTTGGGGCTACACCTTC. Its protein product is CASSQDSSWGYTF.

The V call is TRBV4-2, the J call TRBJ2-3; tentative D call: TRBD2 (5 bases). This CDR3 has 15 amino acids. V shed 5 bases and J shed 0 bases, with 12 bases lying between them. Per the germline V gene, CDR1 is LGHNA and CDR2 is YNFKEQ. The CDR3 nucleotides read TGTGCCAGCAGCTCGGACCGGACTAGCACAGATACGCAGTATTTT. It is translated as CASSSDRTSTDTQYF.

This chain joins TRBV6-4 and TRBJ1-2; TRBD1 is a possible D gene (6 bases). This CDR3 is built from 15 residues. V lost 4 bases and J lost 4, with 16 bases in between. CDR1 and CDR2 from the germline V gene are MRHNA and SNTAGT. CDR3: CASSVRGGAGYGYTF. Here the CDR3 DNA reads TGTGCCAGCAGTGTTCGGGGGGGCGCCGGCTATGGCTACACCTTC.

V is TRBV18 and J is TRBJ2-7; weak D call: TRBD1 (6 bases). V lost 3 bases and J 10 bases, leaving 13 bases between the germline ends. The CDR3 length is 12 residues. Germline V gene data show CDR1 as KGHSH and CDR2 as LQKENI. The CDR3 is CASSPPDSHQYF. In nucleotides, the CDR3 is TGTGCCAGCTCACCTCCGGACAGTCATCAGTACTTC.

V is TRBV9 and J is TRBJ2-5; 7 bases line up with TRBD2. This CDR3 contains 14 residues. Germline V gives CDR1 SGDLS, CDR2 YYNGEE. Trimming took 4 bases from V and 4 from J; bases not matched to a gene: 7. CDR3 bases: TGTGCCAGCAGCATCGGGCGGGAGCTAGAGACCCAGTACTTC. This gives the protein CASSIGRELETQYF.